This T cell receptor (beta chain) stems from a study of T cell responses to AZD1222 COVID-19 vaccine. With V trimmed by 1 base and J by 4 bases, 5 bases remained unmatched. Germline V lookup: CDR1 SGDLS, CDR2 YYNGEE. This CDR3 is 15 amino acids long. TCRdb keeps only in-frame clones here, not all; method: immunoSEQ multiplex PCR. The table lists 150,000 to 250,000 clones, 90% to 95% of them singletons, with about 3.5% in the top ten. The sequencing here drew on peripheral blood, taken 28 days after the second AZD1222 dose. The source of this sequence is an adult who received the AZD1222 COVID-19 vaccine. V and J are TRBV9 and TRBJ2-7, with 10 nucleotides matching TRBD2. The CDR3 DNA is TGTGCCAGCAGCGTAAATTTAGCGGGAGGTTACGAGCAGTACTTC. Translated: CASSVNLAGGYEQYF.